This TCR beta chain was found in a study of beta chain features in type 1 diabetes. Expressed TCRB transcripts got sequenced, as all isolated RNA was reverse transcribed. Produced via immunoSEQ multiplex PCR; TCRdb's table is partial and in-frame only. The table lists nearly 700,000 clones, around 15% of them singletons. Each of the sorted populations had a purity greater than 98%. Regarding this clone: What it binds is unknown.

Findings and limits, study-wide: Cells with high TCR expression could be over-represented when cDNA is sequenced. Healthy donors had naive, central memory and Treg TCRB repertoires that appeared less similar than those seen among patients. There were fewer insertions and more deletions at the VDJ junctions of type 1 diabetes patients. Moderate but significant shortening of TCRB CDR3s was recorded in all four CD4+ subsets from Type 1 diabetes patients.

In germline, CDR1 is MDHEN, CDR2 SYDVKM. CDR3 length equals 11 residues. V lost 7 bases and J lost 4, with 5 bases in between. Material: naive CD4+ T cells from blood. This TCR derives from a man in his late teens or twenties with type 1 diabetes. J is TRBJ1-3 and V is TRBV28, with D unresolved. This CDR3 reads CASNSGNTIYF. The CDR3 DNA sequence: TGTGCCAGCAATTCAGGAAACACCATATATTTT.